Listed below are T cell receptor beta chains from one sample, sequenced in a study of T cell repertoires in cytomegalovirus infection. MiXCR, run by TCRdb on the reads, gives a single entry per CDR3 protein. The data show fewer than 1,000,000 distinct CDR3 sequences, roughly 30% seen once. These receptors have no known antigen. The source material was cultured CD8+ T cells from PBMCs, sampled from culture after CMV antigen stimulation. These receptors were taken from a human donor in good health (CMV status not recorded). Some clones in this sample may be carry-over from other donors' samples. Each CDR3 is given with its conserved first and last residue. A D gene is named only where the DNA matches it firmly. The size of a clone is reported for some rows only, either as once, few or many, or as a class for expanded clones.

d_call: TRBD1; v_call: TRBV20-1; j_call: TRBJ2-1; clone_size: -; cdr3_nt: TGCAGTGCTAGTAAACCGGGACAGGGAAAATACAATGAGCAGTTCTTC; cdr3_aa: CSASKPGQGKYNEQFF
d_call: TRBD2; v_call: TRBV19; j_call: TRBJ2-2; clone_size: -; cdr3_nt: TGTGCCAGCAAGTCAACTTATGGCGGGGGGTTTAACACCGGGGAGCTGTTTTTT; cdr3_aa: CASKSTYGGGFNTGELFF
d_call: TRBD1; v_call: TRBV24-1; j_call: TRBJ1-3; clone_size: -; cdr3_nt: TGTGCCACCAGTGATGGCCCGAGGACAGGGGGAAACACCATATATTTT; cdr3_aa: CATSDGPRTGGNTIYF
d_call: -; v_call: TRBV15; j_call: TRBJ2-5; clone_size: -; cdr3_nt: TGTGCCACCAGCGAGGGCAGCAAAGAGACCCAGTACTTC; cdr3_aa: CATSEGSKETQYF
d_call: -; v_call: TRBV6-1; j_call: TRBJ2-1; clone_size: -; cdr3_nt: TGTGCCAGCAGCCCGGTGTGGGACCAAATCTACAATGAGCAGTTCTTC; cdr3_aa: CASSPVWDQIYNEQFF
d_call: -; v_call: TRBV29-1; j_call: TRBJ1-2; clone_size: once; cdr3_nt: TGCAGCGCCCCGGGACGGCTCTATGGCTACACCTTC; cdr3_aa: CSAPGRLYGYTF
d_call: -; v_call: TRBV7-6; j_call: TRBJ2-3; clone_size: few; cdr3_nt: TGTGCTAGCAGCTGGCGACTCGGGGATACGCAGTATTTT; cdr3_aa: CASSWRLGDTQYF
d_call: -; v_call: TRBV6-5; j_call: TRBJ1-1; clone_size: -; cdr3_nt: TGTGCCGCGATAAGGGGTGGCACTGAAGCTTTCTTT; cdr3_aa: CAAIRGGTEAFF
d_call: -; v_call: TRBV11-3; j_call: TRBJ2-5; clone_size: few; cdr3_nt: TGTGCCAGCAGCTTGTCACAGGGCAAAGAGACCCAGTACTTC; cdr3_aa: CASSLSQGKETQYF
d_call: -; v_call: TRBV9; j_call: TRBJ2-7; clone_size: -; cdr3_nt: TGTGCCAGCAGCGTAGAGGCCTCTAGCGTAAGCTCCTACGAGCAGTACTTC; cdr3_aa: CASSVEASSVSSYEQYF
d_call: -; v_call: TRBV6-5; j_call: TRBJ2-1; clone_size: -; cdr3_nt: TGTGCCAGCAGTTACTCTACGGGGCGGAGGGTGTGGAATGAGAAGTTCTTC; cdr3_aa: CASSYSTGRRVWNEKFF
d_call: -; v_call: TRBV4-2; j_call: TRBJ1-3; clone_size: few; cdr3_nt: TGTGCCAGCAGCCAAGAAGCGGCCTCCAACACCATATATTTT; cdr3_aa: CASSQEAASNTIYF
d_call: -; v_call: TRBV5-1; j_call: TRBJ2-1; clone_size: few; cdr3_nt: TGCGCCAGCAGCATCATGGGCCGCGATGAGCAGTTCTTC; cdr3_aa: CASSIMGRDEQFF
d_call: -; v_call: TRBV27; j_call: TRBJ1-5; clone_size: -; cdr3_nt: TGTGCCAGCAGCCCAATCATCAGCAATCAGCCCCAGCATTTT; cdr3_aa: CASSPIISNQPQHF
d_call: -; v_call: TRBV7-9; j_call: TRBJ2-1; clone_size: -; cdr3_nt: TGTGCCAGCAGCTTAGCGGGTAGAGGGGGGGGGTGGAATGAGCAGTTCTTC; cdr3_aa: CASSLAGRGGGWNEQFF
d_call: -; v_call: TRBV23-1; j_call: TRBJ2-4; clone_size: -; cdr3_nt: TGCGCCAGCAGGGAACCCGGGACTTTGCCAATTCAGTACTTC; cdr3_aa: CASREPGTLPIQYF
d_call: -; v_call: TRBV6-6; j_call: TRBJ2-1; clone_size: few; cdr3_nt: TGTGCCAGCAGTTACCTGGCGGGGAACAATGAGCAGTTCTTC; cdr3_aa: CASSYLAGNNEQFF
d_call: -; v_call: TRBV28; j_call: TRBJ1-6; clone_size: few; cdr3_nt: TGTGCCAGCAGTGGGACATATAATTCACCCCTCCACTTT; cdr3_aa: CASSGTYNSPLHF
d_call: TRBD2; v_call: TRBV6-2/TRBV6-3; j_call: TRBJ2-1; clone_size: -; cdr3_nt: TGTGCCAGCAGTTCGCCGGGACTAGCGGGGGGGGACCAAAGGTATGAGCAGTTCTTC; cdr3_aa: CASSSPGLAGGDQRYEQFF
d_call: -; v_call: TRBV2; j_call: TRBJ2-2; clone_size: -; cdr3_nt: TGTGCCAGCAGGGGGCATGGGGAAGGCACCGGGGAGCTGTTTTTT; cdr3_aa: CASRGHGEGTGELFF
d_call: -; v_call: TRBV11-3; j_call: TRBJ2-3; clone_size: -; cdr3_nt: TGTGCCAGCAGCGAAGAATTCACAGATACGCAGTATTTT; cdr3_aa: CASSEEFTDTQYF